This passage covers 6 T cell receptor beta chains from one sample sequenced in a study of radiotherapy plus CTLA-4 blockade in lung cancer. Sequencing used immunoSEQ multiplex PCR; TCRdb keeps in-frame clones, though not all of them. Of 30,000 to 45,000 clones listed, approximately 72% are singletons. The sequences come from peripheral blood, collected from a patient treated with radiotherapy plus ipilimumab. The source of these receptors is a human donor with non-small cell lung cancer who had stable disease on radiotherapy plus ipilimumab.

The chain couples TRBV25-1 to TRBJ1-1; 8 nucleotides line up with TRBD1. V lost 5 bases, J lost 8 bases, and 10 bases stayed unmatched. This CDR3 is 14 amino acids long. Germline V gene lookup returns CDR1 MGHDK and CDR2 SYGVNS. The CDR3 here is CASSHGDRPIEAFF. The CDR3 DNA sequence: TGTGCCAGCAGTCACGGGGACAGGCCTATCGAAGCTTTCTTT. Together with reference TRBV25-1 and TRBJ1-1, the CDR3 gives the full variable domain: EADIYQTPRYLVIGTGKKITLECSQTMGHDKMYWYQQDPGMELHLIHYSYGVNSTEKGDLSSESTVSRIRTEHFPLTLESARPSHTSQYLCASSHGDRPIEAFFGQGTRLTVV.

The chain combines TRBV5-1 with TRBJ1-6; TRBD1 matches 7 bases. V gave up 0 bases and J gave up 10 bases; unmatched junction bases: 7. The CDR3 spans 15 residues. CDR1 and CDR2 from the germline V gene are SGHRS and YFSETQ. The CDR3 protein is CASSLGQGGESPLHF. DNA of the CDR3: TGCGCCAGCAGCTTGGGACAGGGTGGCGAGTCACCCCTCCACTTT.

The J gene is TRBJ2-1, the V gene TRBV5-1; perhaps TRBD1 as D (6 bases). The CDR3 covers 14 residues. The germline gives CDR1 SGHRS, CDR2 YFSETQ. Trimming took off 4 bases at V and 1 base at J, with 9 bases between the two ends. The CDR3 DNA is TGCGCCAGCAGCCAACAGGGATCCTACAATGAGCAGTTCTTC. It specifies CASSQQGSYNEQFF.

The V call is TRBV5-4, the J call TRBJ2-5; no reliable D call. The germline V gene has CDR1 SGHNT and CDR2 YYREEE (reference sequence). V dropped 3 bases and J dropped 5 bases, with 8 bases sitting between them. The CDR3 has 12 residues. DNA of the CDR3: TGTGCCAGCAGCTGGGCCCGGGAGACCCAGTACTTC. The encoded protein is CASSWARETQYF.

This clone was recorded only once. The chain links TRBV10-3 to TRBJ1-1; D is perhaps TRBD1 (5 bases). This CDR3 spans 14 amino acids. Deletions cut 4 bases from V and 3 bases from J, with 12 bases between. Per the germline V gene, CDR1 is ENHRY and CDR2 is SYGVKD. DNA for the CDR3: TGTGCCATCAGTGCCTCCCAGGGCTACACTGAAGCTTTCTTT. Protein: CAISASQGYTEAFF.

CDR3 in amino acids: CASSPQTGGGQPQHF. The CDR3 DNA sequence: TGCGCCAGCAGCCCCCAAACAGGGGGAGGTCAGCCCCAGCATTTT. The chain has TRBV5-1 and TRBJ1-5; TRBD1 aligns across 8 bases. Germline-derived CDR1 and CDR2 are SGHRS and YFSETQ. CDR3 length: 15 residues. Trimming took 4 bases from V and 6 from J; bases not matched to a gene: 9.